The entry that follows covers one TCR beta chain sequence. The antigen it recognizes is unknown. No qualities accompany the bases; no much larger clone lies one base away. The source of the sample is a study of PD-L1 blockade in urothelial cancer (dated by TCRdb to about 2017). About the investigation overall: Therapy was started around 2014 for all patients, and atezolizumab 1,200 mg was administered intravenously every 3 weeks. About 85% of the 29 patients were identified as males with urothelial cancer of bladder origin, and a prior smoking history was reported by 18 of 29 patients. Patients had an ECOG performance status of 0 or 1 and had received between 0 and 3 prior chemotherapy regimens. Blood samples were analyzed at two time points: 3 weeks after treatment start (second dose) and 6 weeks after treatment start. Blood samples gave median yields of approximately 130,000 T cells and 80,000 or so unique TCRs, along with a median clonality of about 0.084. An exploratory multi-omic analysis was conducted of the somatic, immune and clinical correlates of response to PD-L1 blockade with atezolizumab in urothelial cancer. TCR sequencing covered pretreatment tumor samples and matched, serially collected peripheral blood taken before and after atezolizumab treatment. Progression-free survival longer than 6 months counted as durable clinical benefit, and TCR features were additionally tested against both progression-free and overall survival. Whole exome sequencing and RNA sequencing of pretreatment tumors were performed alongside TCR sequencing in the same patients. Nine patients achieved durable clinical benefit and approximately 19 did not. Pretreatment blood TCR-seq was available for about 27 patients, at least one posttreatment blood collection was obtained for around 25 patients, and tumor TCR-seq was available for around 25 patients. What the work shows at the level of the full study, not this receptor alone: A pretreatment peripheral blood TCR clonality below the median was linked to improved progression-free and overall survival. Because of the small sample size (n ≈ 31) and the many exploratory analyses performed, the results are intended to be regarded as hypothesis-generating. Patients with durable benefit showed greater expansion of tumor-associated TCR clones in peripheral blood 3 weeks after starting treatment (n of about 22, p = 0.022).

Synthetic TCR analog templates were spiked into each PCR to estimate absolute template abundance from read counts. The immunoSEQ assay used bias-controlled V and J gene primers to amplify TCRbeta CDR3 regions from genomic DNA. Sequencing of rearranged TCRbeta segments was done at approximately 20X coverage. Per the original workflow: Sequencing errors were corrected by clustering and CDR3s were annotated against IMGT to assign V, D and J genes. Downstream analyses used only productive TCRbeta rearrangements, leaving out any out-of-frame or stop-codon sequences. Clonality was computed as one minus Shannon entropy normalized by the log of the number of unique productive sequences. Fisher's exact test with Benjamini-Hochberg correction, using a cutoff of adjusted p below 0.01, was how clones that differed between time points or between blood and tumor were identified. The table comes from immuneACCESS by way of TCRdb, which keeps in-frame sequences with V and J called. Part of the clones is missing from these tables; in studies checked, under half for an unresolved V gene and the rest for unknown reasons. D and trimming were read from the DNA, whereas the V and J calls and clone size are those reported in that table. The sample table contains 90,000 to 120,000 clones; only one count was recorded for about 89% of them. Jointly, the top ten make up 0.7% to 0.95% of the sample.

A cohort of some 29 patients with locally advanced or metastatic urothelial carcinoma, treated at Memorial Sloan Kettering on a trial protocol, was included. Peripheral blood mononuclear cells were collected from each patient pretreatment and during treatment, giving between 1 and 8 total time points per patient. The Qiagen DNeasy Blood extraction kit was used to purify genomic DNA from total PBMCs and tumor samples. PBMCs were collected pretreatment and during treatment, and were isolated and stored as previously described. Ends trimmed: V by 5 bases, J by 3 bases; bases unmatched to a gene: 4. From cysteine to phenylalanine, the CDR3 is 14 amino acids long. Kept here is only the CDR3 DNA, which spans 42 bases and is read in frame from base 1. Via the germline V gene (reference sequence), CDR1 is MNHEY and CDR2 SMNVEV.

This receptor was obtained from a woman of 80 years or more with urothelial cancer. The sequencing used PBMCs, collected around atezolizumab (anti-PD-L1) treatment. The chain is assembled from TRBV27 and TRBJ1-5, with 7 bases aligning to TRBD1. CDR3 sequence: CASSRQGNNQPQHF. At the DNA level, the sequence is TGTGCCAGCAGTAGACAGGGAAACAATCAGCCCCAGCATTTT.